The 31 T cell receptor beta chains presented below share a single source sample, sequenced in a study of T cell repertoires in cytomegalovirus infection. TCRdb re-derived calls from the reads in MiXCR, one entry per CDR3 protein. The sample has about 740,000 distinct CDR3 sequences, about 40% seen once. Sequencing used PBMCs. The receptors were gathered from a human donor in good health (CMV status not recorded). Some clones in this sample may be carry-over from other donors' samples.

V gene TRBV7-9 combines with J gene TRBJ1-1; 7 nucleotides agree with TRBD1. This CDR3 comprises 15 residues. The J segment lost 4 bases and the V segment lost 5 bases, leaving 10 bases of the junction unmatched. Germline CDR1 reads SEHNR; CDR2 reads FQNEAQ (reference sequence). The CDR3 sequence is CASSRPTGRGTEAFF. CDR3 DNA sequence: TGTGCCAGCAGCCGCCCGACAGGGCGGGGCACTGAAGCTTTCTTT. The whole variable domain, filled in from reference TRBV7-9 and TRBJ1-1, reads DTGVSQNPRHKITKRGQNVTFRCDPISEHNRLYWYRQTLGQGPEFLTYFQNEAQLEKSRLLSDRFSAERPKGSFSTLEIQRTEQGDSAMYLCASSRPTGRGTEAFFGQGTRLTVV.

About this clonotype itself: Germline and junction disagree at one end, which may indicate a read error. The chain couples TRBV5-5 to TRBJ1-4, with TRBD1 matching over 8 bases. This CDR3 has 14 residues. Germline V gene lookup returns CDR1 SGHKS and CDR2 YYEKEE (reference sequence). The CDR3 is CVSSSTGGREQLFF. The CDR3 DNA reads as TGTGTCAGCAGCTCAACAGGGGGACGTGAACAACTGTTTTTT.

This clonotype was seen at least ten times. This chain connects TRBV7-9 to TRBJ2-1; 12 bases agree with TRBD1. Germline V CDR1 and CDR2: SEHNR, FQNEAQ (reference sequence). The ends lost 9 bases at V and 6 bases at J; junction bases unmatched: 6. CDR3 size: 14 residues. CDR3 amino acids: CASARDRGLNEQFF. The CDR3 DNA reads TGTGCCAGTGCCCGGGACAGGGGGCTCAATGAGCAGTTCTTC.

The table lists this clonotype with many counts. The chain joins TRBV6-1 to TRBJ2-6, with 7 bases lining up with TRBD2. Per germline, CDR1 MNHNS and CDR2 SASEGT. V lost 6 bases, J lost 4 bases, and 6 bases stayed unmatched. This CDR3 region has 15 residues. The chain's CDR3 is CASRGGVRGANVLTF. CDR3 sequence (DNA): TGTGCCAGCAGGGGGGGGGTAAGAGGGGCCAACGTCCTGACTTTC.

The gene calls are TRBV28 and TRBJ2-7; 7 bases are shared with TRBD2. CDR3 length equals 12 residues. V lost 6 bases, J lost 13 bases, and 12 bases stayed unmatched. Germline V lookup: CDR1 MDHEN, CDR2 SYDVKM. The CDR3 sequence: CASRGGSLVVYF. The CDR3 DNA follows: TGTGCCAGCAGGGGGGGGTCGTTGGTTGTTTACTTC.

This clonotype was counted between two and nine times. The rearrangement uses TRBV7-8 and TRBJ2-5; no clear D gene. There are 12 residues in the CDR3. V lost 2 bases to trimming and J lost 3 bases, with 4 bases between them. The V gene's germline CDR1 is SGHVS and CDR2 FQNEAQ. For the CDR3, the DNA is TGTGCCAGCAGCTTATGGGAAGAGACCCAGTACTTC. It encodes CASSLWEETQYF.

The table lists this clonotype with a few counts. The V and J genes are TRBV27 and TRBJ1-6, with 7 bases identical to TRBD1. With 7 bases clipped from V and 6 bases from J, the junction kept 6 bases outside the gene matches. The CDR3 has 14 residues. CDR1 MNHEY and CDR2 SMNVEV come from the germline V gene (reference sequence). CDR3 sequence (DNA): TGTGCCAGCACCAGGGGGACTGTTAATTCACCCCTCCACTTT. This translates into CASTRGTVNSPLHF.

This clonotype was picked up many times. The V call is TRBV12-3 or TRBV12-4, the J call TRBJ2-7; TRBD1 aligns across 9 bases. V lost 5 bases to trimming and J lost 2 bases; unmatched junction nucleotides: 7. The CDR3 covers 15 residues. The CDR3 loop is CASSLHRDRAYEQYF. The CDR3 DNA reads TGTGCCAGCAGTCTTCACAGGGACAGGGCCTACGAGCAGTACTTC.

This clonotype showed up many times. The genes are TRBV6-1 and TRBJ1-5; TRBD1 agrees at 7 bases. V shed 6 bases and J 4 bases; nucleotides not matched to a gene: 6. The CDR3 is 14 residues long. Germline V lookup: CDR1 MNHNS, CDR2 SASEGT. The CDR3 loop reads CASSFTGANQPQHF. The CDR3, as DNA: TGTGCCAGCAGCTTTACAGGGGCAAATCAGCCCCAGCATTTT.

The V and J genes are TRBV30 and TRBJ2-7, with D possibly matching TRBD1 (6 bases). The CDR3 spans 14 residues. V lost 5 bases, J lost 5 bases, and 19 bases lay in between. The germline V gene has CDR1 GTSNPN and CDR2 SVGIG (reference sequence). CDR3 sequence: CAWDGPGAWHEQYF. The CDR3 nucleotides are TGTGCCTGGGACGGACCAGGGGCATGGCACGAGCAGTACTTC.

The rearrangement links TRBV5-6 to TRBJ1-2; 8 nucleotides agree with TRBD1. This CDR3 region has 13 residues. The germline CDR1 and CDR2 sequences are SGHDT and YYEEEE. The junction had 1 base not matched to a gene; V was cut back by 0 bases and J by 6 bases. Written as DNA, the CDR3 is TGTGCCAGCAGCTTGGTGACAGGGGATGGCTACACCTTC. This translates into CASSLVTGDGYTF.

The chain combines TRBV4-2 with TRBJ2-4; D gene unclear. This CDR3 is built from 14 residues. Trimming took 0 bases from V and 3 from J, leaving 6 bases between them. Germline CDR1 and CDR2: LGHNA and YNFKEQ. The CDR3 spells CASSQDTSKNIQYF. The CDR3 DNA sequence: TGTGCCAGCAGCCAAGATACCAGCAAAAACATTCAGTACTTC.

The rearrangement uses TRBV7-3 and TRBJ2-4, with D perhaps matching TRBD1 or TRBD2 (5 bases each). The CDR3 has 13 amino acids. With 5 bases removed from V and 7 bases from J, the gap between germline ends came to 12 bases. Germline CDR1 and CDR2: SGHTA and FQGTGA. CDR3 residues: CASSVNGDNIQYF. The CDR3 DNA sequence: TGTGCCAGCAGCGTCAACGGGGACAACATTCAGTACTTC. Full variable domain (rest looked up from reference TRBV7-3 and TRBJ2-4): GAGVSQTPSNKVTEKGKYVELRCDPISGHTALYWYRQSLGQGPEFLIYFQGTGAADDSGLPNDRFFAVRPEGSVSTLKIQRTERGDSAVYLCASSVNGDNIQYFGAGTRLSVL.

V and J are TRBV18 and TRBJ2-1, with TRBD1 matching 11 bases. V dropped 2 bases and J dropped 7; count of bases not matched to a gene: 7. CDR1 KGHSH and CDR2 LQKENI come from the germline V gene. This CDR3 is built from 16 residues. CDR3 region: CASSPFRDRGRNEQFF. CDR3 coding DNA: TGTGCCAGCTCACCATTCCGGGACAGGGGGAGAAATGAGCAGTTCTTC.

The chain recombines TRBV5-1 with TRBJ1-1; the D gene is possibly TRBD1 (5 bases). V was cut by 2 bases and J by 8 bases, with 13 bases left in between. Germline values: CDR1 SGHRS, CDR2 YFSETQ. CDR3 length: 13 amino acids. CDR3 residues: CASSFDSVQEAFF. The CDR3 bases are TGCGCCAGCAGCTTCGACAGTGTCCAAGAAGCTTTCTTT.

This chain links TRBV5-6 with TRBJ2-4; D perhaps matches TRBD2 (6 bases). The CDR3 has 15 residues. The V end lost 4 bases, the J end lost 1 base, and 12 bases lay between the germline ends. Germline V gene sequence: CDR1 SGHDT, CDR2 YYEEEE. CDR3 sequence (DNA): TGTGCCAGCAGCCGGGGGAGCGGGGCCAAAAACATTCAGTACTTC. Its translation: CASSRGSGAKNIQYF.

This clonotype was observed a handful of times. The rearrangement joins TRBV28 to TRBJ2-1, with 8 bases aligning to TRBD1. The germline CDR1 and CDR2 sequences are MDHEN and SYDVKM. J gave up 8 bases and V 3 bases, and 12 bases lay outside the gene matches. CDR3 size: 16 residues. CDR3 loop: CASSFPHRGAIDEQFF. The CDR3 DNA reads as TGTGCCAGCAGTTTCCCCCACAGGGGGGCAATCGATGAGCAGTTCTTC.

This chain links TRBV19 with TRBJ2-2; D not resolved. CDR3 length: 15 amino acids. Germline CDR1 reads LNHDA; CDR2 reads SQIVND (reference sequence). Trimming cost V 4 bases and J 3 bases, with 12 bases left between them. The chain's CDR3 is CASSTISDYTGELFF. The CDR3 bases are TGTGCCAGTAGTACCATTTCCGATTACACCGGGGAGCTGTTTTTT.

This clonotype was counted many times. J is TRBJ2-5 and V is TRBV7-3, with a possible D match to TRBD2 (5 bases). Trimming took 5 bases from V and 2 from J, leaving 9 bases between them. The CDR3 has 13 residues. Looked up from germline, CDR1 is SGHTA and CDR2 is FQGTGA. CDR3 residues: CASSATIQETQYF. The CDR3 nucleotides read TGTGCCAGCAGCGCGACTATTCAAGAGACCCAGTACTTC.

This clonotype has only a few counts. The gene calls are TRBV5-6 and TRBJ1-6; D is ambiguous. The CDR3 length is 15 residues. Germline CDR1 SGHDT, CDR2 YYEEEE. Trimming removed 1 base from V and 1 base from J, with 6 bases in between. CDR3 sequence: CASSLSGSYNSPLHF. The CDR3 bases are TGTGCCAGCAGCTTGAGTGGATCCTATAATTCACCCCTCCACTTT.

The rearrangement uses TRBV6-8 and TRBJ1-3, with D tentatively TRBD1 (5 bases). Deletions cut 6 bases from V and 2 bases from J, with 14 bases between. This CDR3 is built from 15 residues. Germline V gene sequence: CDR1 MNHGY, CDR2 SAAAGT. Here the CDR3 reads CASRGFGATGNTIYF. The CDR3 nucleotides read TGTGCCAGCAGGGGTTTCGGGGCAACTGGAAACACCATATATTTT.

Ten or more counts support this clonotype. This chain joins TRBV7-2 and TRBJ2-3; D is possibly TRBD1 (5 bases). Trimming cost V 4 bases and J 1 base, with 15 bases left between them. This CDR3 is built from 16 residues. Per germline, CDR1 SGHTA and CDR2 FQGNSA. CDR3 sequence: CASSSRQGAGTDTQYF. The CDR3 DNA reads TGTGCCAGCAGCTCCCGGCAGGGCGCGGGCACAGATACGCAGTATTTT.

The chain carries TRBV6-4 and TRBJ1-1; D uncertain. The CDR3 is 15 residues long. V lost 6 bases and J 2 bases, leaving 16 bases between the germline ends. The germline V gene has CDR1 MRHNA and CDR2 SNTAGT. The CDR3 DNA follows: TGTGCCAGCAGCCCCCATGGAAAGGTCAACACTGAAGCTTTCTTT. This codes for CASSPHGKVNTEAFF.

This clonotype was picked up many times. The CDR3 DNA is TGTGCCAGCAGCTTAAAAGCGGGAGGACCCGAGCAGTACTTC. Its translation: CASSLKAGGPEQYF. This rearrangement joins TRBV11-2 to TRBJ2-7; TRBD2 matches at 9 bases. Germline CDR1 is SGHAT and CDR2 is FQNNGV. With V trimmed by 2 bases and J by 6 bases, 5 bases remained unmatched. The length of the CDR3 is 14 residues.

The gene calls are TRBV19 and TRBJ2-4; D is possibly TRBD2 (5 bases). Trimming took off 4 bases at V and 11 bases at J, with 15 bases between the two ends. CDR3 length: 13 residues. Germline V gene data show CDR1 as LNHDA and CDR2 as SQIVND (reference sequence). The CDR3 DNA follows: TGTGCCAGTAGTACAAATCAAGGGCGGGTTCAGTACTTC. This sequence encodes CASSTNQGRVQYF.

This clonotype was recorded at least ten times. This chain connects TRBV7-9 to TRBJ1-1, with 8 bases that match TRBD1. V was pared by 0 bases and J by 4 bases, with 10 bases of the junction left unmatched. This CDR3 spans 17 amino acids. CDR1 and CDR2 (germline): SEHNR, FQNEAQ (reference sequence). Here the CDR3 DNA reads TGTGCCAGCAGCTTAGCGTCCAGGGGGCGAAGATCCACTGAAGCTTTCTTT. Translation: CASSLASRGRRSTEAFF. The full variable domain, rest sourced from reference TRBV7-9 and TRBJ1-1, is DTGVSQNPRHKITKRGQNVTFRCDPISEHNRLYWYRQTLGQGPEFLTYFQNEAQLEKSRLLSDRFSAERPKGSFSTLEIQRTEQGDSAMYLCASSLASRGRRSTEAFFGQGTRLTVV.

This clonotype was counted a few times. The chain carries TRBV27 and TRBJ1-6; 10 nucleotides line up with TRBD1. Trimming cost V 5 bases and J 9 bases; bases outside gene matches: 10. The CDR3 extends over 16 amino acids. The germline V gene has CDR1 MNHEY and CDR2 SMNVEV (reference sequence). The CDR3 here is CASSSYRDRGVSPLHF. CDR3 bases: TGTGCCAGCAGTAGCTACCGGGACAGGGGAGTTTCACCCCTCCACTTT.

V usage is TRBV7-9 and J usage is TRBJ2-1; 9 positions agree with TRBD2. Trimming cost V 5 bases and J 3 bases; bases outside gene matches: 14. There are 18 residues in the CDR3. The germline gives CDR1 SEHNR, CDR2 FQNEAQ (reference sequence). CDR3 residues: CASSLIPFSGSNYNEQFF. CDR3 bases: TGTGCCAGCAGCCTAATCCCCTTTAGCGGGAGCAACTACAATGAGCAGTTCTTC.

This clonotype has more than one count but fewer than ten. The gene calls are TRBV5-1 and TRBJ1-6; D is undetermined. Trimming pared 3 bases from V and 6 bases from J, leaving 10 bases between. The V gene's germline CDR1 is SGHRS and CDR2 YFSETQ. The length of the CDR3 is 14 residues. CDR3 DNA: TGCGCCAGCAGCTCGACGGATTCTAATTCACCCCTCCACTTT. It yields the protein CASSSTDSNSPLHF.

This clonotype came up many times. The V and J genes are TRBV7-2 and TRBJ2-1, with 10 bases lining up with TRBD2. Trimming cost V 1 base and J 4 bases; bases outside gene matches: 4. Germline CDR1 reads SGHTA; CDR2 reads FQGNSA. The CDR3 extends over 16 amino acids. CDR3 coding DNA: TGTGCCAGCAGCTTAGAAGCGGGAGGGCTATACAATGAGCAGTTCTTC. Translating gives CASSLEAGGLYNEQFF.

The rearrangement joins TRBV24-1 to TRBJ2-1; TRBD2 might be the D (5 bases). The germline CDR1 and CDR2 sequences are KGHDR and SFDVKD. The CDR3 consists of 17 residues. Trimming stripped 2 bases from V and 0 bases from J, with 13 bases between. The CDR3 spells CATSDYASHRSYNEQFF. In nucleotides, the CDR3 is TGTGCCACCAGTGATTATGCTAGCCACCGCTCCTACAATGAGCAGTTCTTC.